Below are 19 T cell receptor beta chains sequenced from a single sample in a study of response to subunit inactivated influenza vaccine. In TCRdb, the RT-PCR reads were re-called with MiXCR into one record per CDR3 protein. The sample lists some 850,000 distinct CDR3 sequences; less than 20% were seen once. The sequencing used PBMCs from blood, collected around 5 days after vaccination. These receptors were obtained from a man between 45 and 60 years old who received an inactivated influenza vaccine.

Points on this clonotype: Germline and junction disagree at one end, which may indicate a read error. The chain links TRBV6-1 to TRBJ2-7; tentatively, D is TRBD2 (7 bases). The CDR3 length is 16 residues. Germline V gives CDR1 MNHNS, CDR2 SASEGT. CDR3 residues: CASSPTPQGPRGALWF. CDR3 sequence (DNA): TGTGCCAGCAGTCCTACGCCTCAGGGGCCTCGGGGGGCGCTCTGGTTC.

The chain employs TRBV18 and TRBJ2-1; D possibly corresponds to TRBD2 (6 bases). The germline V and J ends were trimmed by 1 base and 8 bases, with 12 bases remaining between them. This CDR3 spans 14 amino acids. Per the germline V gene, CDR1 is KGHSH and CDR2 is LQKENI. Here the CDR3 DNA reads TGTGCCAGCTCACCACGGCGGGGTGGCGATGAGCAGTTCTTC. Its translation: CASSPRRGGDEQFF.

This sequence joins TRBV4-1 and TRBJ2-1; TRBD2 matches 9 bases. This CDR3 spans 20 amino acids. Looked up from germline, CDR1 is MGHRA and CDR2 is YSYEKL. Losses at the gene ends were 1 base for V and 0 bases for J; bases not matched to a gene: 13. The CDR3 DNA reads as TGCGCCAGCAGCCAAGGTCGAAGTAGCGGGAGTCTTATCTCCTACAATGAGCAGTTCTTC. Its protein product is CASSQGRSSGSLISYNEQFF.

Many counts were recorded for this clonotype. The rearrangement uses TRBV7-9 and TRBJ1-2, with TRBD1 identical over 9 bases. V trimming: 5 bases; J trimming: 5 bases; junction bases outside the gene matches: 6. This CDR3 comprises 14 residues. Germline lookup yields CDR1 SEHNR and CDR2 FQNEAQ (reference sequence). CDR3 bases: TGTGCCAGCAGCGAATCGGGGACAGGGTATGGCTACACCTTC. Protein: CASSESGTGYGYTF. Variable domain in full (rest from reference TRBV7-9 and TRBJ1-2): DTGVSQNPRHKITKRGQNVTFRCDPISEHNRLYWYRQTLGQGPEFLTYFQNEAQLEKSRLLSDRFSAERPKGSFSTLEIQRTEQGDSAMYLCASSESGTGYGYTFGSGTRLTVV.

This clonotype was detected only once. V gene TRBV12-3 or TRBV12-4 combines with J gene TRBJ2-7, with TRBD2 identical over 10 bases. V was pared by 4 bases and J by 5 bases, with 14 bases of the junction left unmatched. This CDR3 comprises 17 residues. Written as DNA, the CDR3 is TGTGCCAGCAGTTGGGATCCTGGACTAGCGGATCCTCACGAGCAGTACTTC. It translates to CASSWDPGLADPHEQYF.

Of note for this clonotype: A read error may produce the germline difference seen at one junction end. The gene calls are TRBV4-1 and TRBJ1-5; D uncertain. Germline CDR1 and CDR2: MGHRA and YSYEKL. The length of the CDR3 is 17 residues. For the CDR3, the DNA is TGCGACAGCAGCCAAGATCCATTGACGGAGAGCAATCAGCCCCAGCCTTTT. Its protein is CDSSQDPLTESNQPQPF.

The V and J genes are TRBV7-9 and TRBJ1-2; 10 positions match TRBD1. This CDR3 has 15 amino acids. The germline V gene encodes CDR1 SEHNR and CDR2 FQNEAQ (reference sequence). V was clipped by 3 bases and J by 2 bases; unmatched bases: 3. CDR3 protein: CASSFRDRGNYGYTF. Written as DNA, the CDR3 is TGTGCCAGCAGCTTCCGGGACAGGGGAAACTATGGCTACACCTTC. The full variable domain, in which reference TRBV7-9 and TRBJ1-2 provide the parts outside the CDR3, is DTGVSQNPRHKITKRGQNVTFRCDPISEHNRLYWYRQTLGQGPEFLTYFQNEAQLEKSRLLSDRFSAERPKGSFSTLEIQRTEQGDSAMYLCASSFRDRGNYGYTFGSGTRLTVV.

The chain uses TRBV23-1 and TRBJ2-7; TRBD1 matches 10 bases. TRBV23-1 is sorted into the ORF group, with uncertain function. This CDR3 is 20 amino acids long. The V segment lost 4 bases and the J segment 5 bases; nucleotides outside the gene matches: 23. The CDR3, as DNA: TGCGCCAGCAGTCCCGACAGGGGGCGCTTGAGGGCCCCTTATGAGAACGAGCAGTACTTC. Protein: CASSPDRGRLRAPYENEQYF.

The chain has TRBV15 and TRBJ2-1, with D possibly being TRBD1 (5 bases). The germline V and J ends were trimmed by 0 bases and 10 bases, with 13 bases remaining between them. CDR3 length equals 14 residues. In germline, CDR1 is LNHNV, CDR2 YYDKDF (reference sequence). For the CDR3, the DNA is TGTGCCACCAGCAGAGATAAAGGGGCTTACGAGCAGTTCTTC. Translation gives CATSRDKGAYEQFF.

Only one count was recorded for this clonotype. The chain links TRBV9 to TRBJ2-5, with 8 bases that match TRBD1. In germline, CDR1 is SGDLS, CDR2 YYNGEE. This CDR3 is 16 amino acids long. J lost 6 bases, V lost 0 bases, and 10 bases had no gene match. In nucleotides, the CDR3 is TGTGCCAGCAGCGTAGGTGGGACAGGCCCCGGACAGACCCAGTACTTC. It is translated as CASSVGGTGPGQTQYF.

CDR3 in DNA: TGTGCCAGCAGTCCCGCCGGAGTCGCCTACAATGAGCAGTTCTTC. Protein: CASSPAGVAYNEQFF. The V and J genes are TRBV28 and TRBJ2-1; D is uncertain. This CDR3 region has 15 residues. V was shortened by 5 bases and J by 2 bases, with 13 bases between the two germline ends. Germline-derived CDR1 and CDR2 are MDHEN and SYDVKM.

This clonotype was detected a few times. The chain uses TRBV10-3 and TRBJ2-7, with D possibly being TRBD1 (7 bases). V lost 6 bases to trimming and J lost 6 bases, with 21 bases between them. This CDR3 region has 15 residues. Germline V CDR1 and CDR2: ENHRY, SYGVKD. CDR3 amino acids: CAISPEGARMGEQYF. The CDR3 coding sequence is TGTGCCATCAGCCCGGAGGGGGCCAGGATGGGCGAGCAGTACTTC.

DNA for the CDR3: TGTGCCAGCAGCGGGATAGGGGCAGATACGCAGTATTTT. It specifies CASSGIGADTQYF. This sequence joins TRBV7-2 and TRBJ2-3, with D possibly matching TRBD1 (5 bases). Trimming shortened V by 5 bases and J by 4 bases, and 10 bases separated the two germline ends. In germline, CDR1 is SGHTA, CDR2 FQGNSA. CDR3 length equals 13 residues.

This clonotype was seen a single time. The V and J genes are TRBV20-1 and TRBJ2-5; D assignment may be TRBD1 or TRBD2 (5 bases each). CDR1 DFQATT and CDR2 SNEGSKA come from the germline V gene (reference sequence). The CDR3 length is 16 residues. V lost 6 bases and J 4 bases, leaving 24 bases between the germline ends. CDR3 nucleotide sequence: TGCAGTGCCGCAAAAATGGGGGAGCCTAGAAGAGAGACCCAGTACTTC. The encoded protein is CSAAKMGEPRRETQYF.

The genes are TRBV7-2 and TRBJ2-3, with 14 bases that match TRBD2. Trimming removed 5 bases from V and 11 bases from J; junction bases left unmatched: 6. The CDR3 consists of 14 residues. Germline V gene data show CDR1 as SGHTA and CDR2 as FQGNSA. The CDR3 DNA is TGTGCCAGCAGCATCGGACTAGCGGGGGGTGGGCAGTATTTT. This codes for CASSIGLAGGGQYF.

This clonotype was recorded a few times. The chain recombines TRBV20-1 with TRBJ2-7; a possible D gene is TRBD1 (7 bases). The germline V and J ends were trimmed by 5 bases and 4 bases, with 15 bases remaining between them. The V gene's germline CDR1 is DFQATT and CDR2 SNEGSKA (reference sequence). The CDR3 has 13 amino acids. CDR3: CSADRVGGYEQYF. In DNA, the CDR3 is TGCAGTGCTGACAGGGTTGGGGGGTACGAGCAGTACTTC.

This clonotype was counted between two and nine times. The chain uses TRBV6-1 and TRBJ2-1; TRBD2 matches 11 bases. The CDR3 sequence is 16 residues long. V gave up 5 bases and J gave up 10 bases; unmatched junction bases: 13. Germline V gene sequence: CDR1 MNHNS, CDR2 SASEGT. The DNA for the CDR3 is TGTGCCAGCAGTCGATTTAGCGGGGGGGCCTTTATCGAGCAGTTCTTC. It yields the protein CASSRFSGGAFIEQFF.

The chain is built from TRBV30 and TRBJ1-5; D is undetermined. Germline V gene lookup returns CDR1 GTSNPN and CDR2 SVGIG (reference sequence). The CDR3 covers 12 residues. V was pared by 0 bases and J by 7 bases, with 7 bases between. CDR3 DNA: TGTGCCTGGAGTGTGATAGGACAGCCCCAGCATTTT. Protein product: CAWSVIGQPQHF.

V usage is TRBV11-1 and J usage is TRBJ2-1; D gene unclear. This CDR3 region has 17 residues. V was trimmed by 0 bases and J by 1 base, leaving 13 bases between them. In germline, CDR1 is SGHAT, CDR2 FQDESV (reference sequence). The DNA of the CDR3 is TGTGCCAGCAGCTTAGCTCGTGGTCCTGTATCCTACAATGAGCAGTTCTTC. It yields the protein CASSLARGPVSYNEQFF. The full variable domain, its missing parts supplied by reference TRBV11-1 and TRBJ2-1, is EAEVAQSPRYKITEKSQAVAFWCDPISGHATLYWYRQILGQGPELLVQFQDESVVDDSQLPKDRFSAERLKGVDSTLKIQPAELGDSAMYLCASSLARGPVSYNEQFFGPGTRLTVL.